Following are 14 T cell receptor beta chains from one sample sequenced in a study of CD8 T cells in ankylosing spondylitis. Which antigens these TCRs recognize remains unknown. TCRdb fed the 5' RACE reads into MiXCR, producing one record per CDR3 protein. The table includes about 450,000 distinct CDR3 sequences, approximately 26% detected once. General study results and limits: For ankylosing spondylitis blood, a TCR beta motif of fewer than 10 highly homologous variants appeared characteristic.

The material sequenced was blood, either unsorted or a sorted T cell fraction (not recorded which). The receptors derive from a male donor with ankylosing spondylitis.

V gene TRBV24-1 combines with J gene TRBJ2-2, with TRBD1 matching over 7 bases. With V trimmed by 4 bases and J by 5 bases, 9 bases remained unmatched. Germline V gives CDR1 KGHDR, CDR2 SFDVKD. The CDR3 length is 16 residues. The CDR3, as DNA: TGTGCCACCAGTGAATTACGACAGGGATCTACCGGGGAGCTGTTTTTT. It is translated as CATSELRQGSTGELFF.

This sequence joins TRBV5-1 and TRBJ1-5; perhaps TRBD1 as D (6 bases). Germline values: CDR1 SGHRS, CDR2 YFSETQ. V lost 4 bases and J 6 bases, leaving 20 bases between the germline ends. This CDR3 comprises 16 residues. The CDR3 is CASSLGERGIGQPQHF. In nucleotides, the CDR3 is TGCGCCAGCAGCCTGGGTGAGAGGGGGATCGGTCAGCCCCAGCATTTT.

The chain links TRBV20-1 to TRBJ1-2; possible D gene TRBD1, 6 bases. The V gene's germline CDR1 is DFQATT and CDR2 SNEGSKA (reference sequence). The V end was cut by 5 bases, the J end by 7 bases, with 11 bases between. The CDR3 extends over 11 amino acids. The CDR3 reads CSAPQGFGYTF. For the CDR3, the DNA is TGCAGTGCTCCCCAGGGGTTTGGCTACACCTTC.

The CDR3 here is CASSLAFGQADTIYF. In DNA form, the CDR3 reads TGTGCCAGCAGCTTAGCGTTCGGACAGGCGGACACCATATATTTT. The gene calls are TRBV7-2 and TRBJ1-3; 7 nucleotides agree with TRBD1. From germline, CDR1 is SGHTA and CDR2 FQGNSA. Germline trimming cut 0 bases from V and 8 bases from J; bases unmatched to any gene: 7. The CDR3 length is 15 residues. The full variable domain, with the rest looked up from reference TRBV7-2 and TRBJ1-3, is GAGVSQSPSNKVTEKGKDVELRCDPISGHTALYWYRQSLGQGLEFLIYFQGNSAPDKSGLPSDRFSAERTGGSVSTLTIQRTQQEDSAVYLCASSLAFGQADTIYFGEGSWLTVV.

This clonotype was counted only a few times. This chain connects TRBV3-1 to TRBJ2-3; 11 bases fit TRBD1. The germline gives CDR1 LGHDT, CDR2 YNNKEL (reference sequence). The CDR3 extends over 15 amino acids. The V gene end was trimmed by 3 bases and the J gene end by 5 bases; junction bases not matched to a gene: 4. This CDR3 is CASSQDRGHQDTQYF. For the CDR3, the DNA is TGTGCCAGCAGCCAGGACAGGGGGCATCAAGATACGCAGTATTTT.

This clonotype has only a few counts. The chain joins TRBV5-1 to TRBJ2-3; the D is unclear. V dropped 4 bases and J dropped 8 bases, with 14 bases sitting between them. This CDR3 has 13 amino acids. CDR1 and CDR2 from the germline V gene are SGHRS and YFSETQ. In DNA, the CDR3 is TGCGCCAGCAGCCCCTATGGATCGGGTACGCAGTATTTT. Translation: CASSPYGSGTQYF.

This sequence joins TRBV5-1 and TRBJ2-3; TRBD1 aligns across 7 bases. The V segment lost 2 bases and the J segment 2 bases; nucleotides outside the gene matches: 5. CDR3 length equals 15 residues. In germline, CDR1 is SGHRS, CDR2 YFSETQ. CDR3 region: CASSFRDSTTDTQYF. The CDR3 bases are TGCGCCAGCAGCTTCCGGGACAGCACCACAGATACGCAGTATTTT.

This chain uses TRBV5-1 with TRBJ2-7; possible D gene TRBD1, 6 bases. V was pared by 0 bases and J by 6 bases, with 16 bases between. The germline CDR1 and CDR2 sequences are SGHRS and YFSETQ. The CDR3 has 15 amino acids. In DNA, the CDR3 is TGCGCCAGCAGCTTGGCAGGGACAAGGCAGAGCGAGCAGTACTTC. It yields the protein CASSLAGTRQSEQYF.

This rearrangement joins TRBV19 to TRBJ2-7, with 8 nucleotides matching TRBD2. Trimming took 9 bases from V and 6 from J; bases not matched to a gene: 7. This CDR3 contains 12 residues. The V gene's germline CDR1 is LNHDA and CDR2 SQIVND (reference sequence). The CDR3 sequence: CASGTSASEQYF. The CDR3 region has the DNA TGTGCCAGCGGGACTAGTGCATCCGAGCAGTACTTC.

This clonotype was observed many times. The J gene is TRBJ2-1, the V gene TRBV5-1, with a tentative D call TRBD2 (5 bases). V lost 5 bases and J lost 0, with 9 bases in between. CDR3 length: 14 amino acids. Per germline, CDR1 SGHRS and CDR2 YFSETQ. CDR3 coding DNA: TGCGCCAGCAGAAGGGAGTTCTCCTACAATGAGCAGTTCTTC. It yields the protein CASRREFSYNEQFF.

The chain links TRBV21-1 to TRBJ1-5; the table gives TRBD1 as D, unverified against the DNA. TRBV21-1 represents a pseudogene. The CDR3 has 14 amino acids. The CDR3 DNA sequence: TGTGCCAGCATTATAGGGGGAAAGGGTCAGCCCCAGCATTTT. The encoded protein is CASIIGGKGQPQHF.

CDR3 sequence reads: CASSRRGETDTQYF. DNA for the CDR3: TGTGCCAGCTCACGGCGGGGGGAGACAGATACGCAGTATTTT. The rearrangement uses TRBV18 and TRBJ2-3; 8 nucleotides match TRBD2. Germline loops: CDR1 KGHSH, CDR2 LQKENI. The CDR3 covers 14 residues. V lost 4 bases and J lost 3; bases outside the gene matches: 3.

This clonotype was found a few times. J is TRBJ1-1 and V is TRBV18; no clear D gene. The CDR3 consists of 13 residues. The germline gives CDR1 KGHSH, CDR2 LQKENI. The ends were cut back, 3 bases at V and 0 bases at J, with 5 bases in the middle. The CDR3 DNA reads as TGTGCCAGCTCACCGGAGTTGAACACTGAAGCTTTCTTT. It translates to CASSPELNTEAFF.

This clonotype has just a few counts. The rearrangement joins TRBV12-3 or TRBV12-4 to TRBJ1-4; no clear D. Trimming took 2 bases from V and 4 from J, leaving 5 bases between them. The CDR3 has 13 residues. The DNA of the CDR3 is TGTGCCAGCAGTTTACGCGTTAATGAAAAACTGTTTTTT. This gives the protein CASSLRVNEKLFF.